This T cell receptor beta chain was sequenced during a study of T cell changes during pregnancy in multiple sclerosis. This table comes from immunoSEQ multiplex PCR, and its TCRdb copy is limited to in-frame clones, with some not included. The sample lists about 84,000 clones, 90% to 95% occurring once. The source of this sequence is a female donor in good health, enrolled as a control in a pregnancy study. Sequencing was performed on peripheral blood, taken in the second trimester of pregnancy.

CDR3 sequence (DNA): TGTGCCAGCAGCCCACTGCTTTCCTACAATGAGCAGTTCTTC. Its translation: CASSPLLSYNEQFF. The rearrangement links TRBV14 to TRBJ2-1; D gene unclear. CDR3 length: 14 residues. V gave up 4 bases and J gave up 1 base, with 8 bases separating them. Germline V CDR1 and CDR2: SGHDN, FVKESK. Combining the CDR3 with reference TRBV14 and TRBJ2-1 gives the whole variable domain EAGVTQFPSHSVIEKGQTVTLRCDPISGHDNLYWYRRVMGKEIKFLLHFVKESKQDESGMPNNRFLAERTGGTYSTLKVQPAELEDSGVYFCASSPLLSYNEQFFGPGTRLTVL.